This TCR beta chain was profiled in a study of cytomegalovirus exposure and HLA in healthy donors. Study overall: The study's early data release held roughly 90 million unique TCRs from HLA-typed donors. The Caucasian-associated ancestry cluster contained 81% of the 398 genotyped donors.

Study-wide results and caveats: Per a prior analysis, the majority of TCR beta V segments were productive roughly 90% or roughly 30% of the time.

Trimming at V came to 4 bases and at J to 5 bases, leaving 10 bases not matched to a gene. The germline gives CDR1 SGHRS, CDR2 YFSETQ. The CDR3 covers 17 residues. Donors showed nominal health when sampled, although they likely had unrecorded immune exposures. It was with 60 Vbeta and 13 Jbeta primers that the PCR ran. The assay was immunoSEQ multiplex PCR, and TCRdb's table has in-frame clones only and misses some. This table has roughly 93,000 clones, around 72% appearing once. About this clone itself: Its antigen is as yet unknown.

This chain uses TRBV5-1 with TRBJ2-2, with TRBD2 identical over 11 bases. This receptor was taken from a male donor in good health and CMV-seronegative. The source material was PBMCs. The CDR3 loop is CASSPTSGGTGTGELFF. The CDR3 nucleotides read TGCGCCAGCAGCCCCACTAGCGGGGGAACCGGGACCGGGGAGCTGTTTTTT.